This TCR beta chain was sequenced in a study of radiotherapy plus CTLA-4 blockade in lung cancer. The study's findings and limits: There was expansion of tumor-derived TCR clones in blood after radiotherapy plus ipilimumab.

Assay: immunoSEQ multiplex PCR; the TCRdb copy retains only in-frame clones and omits some. The sample lists around 80,000 clones, 60% to 85% occurring once. Receiving focal radiation plus CTLA-4 blockade with ipilimumab were patients who had chemo-refractory metastatic non-small-cell lung cancer. The CDR3 runs to 16 residues. Trimming shortened V by 4 bases and J by 1 base, and 14 bases separated the two germline ends. The germline V gene has CDR1 SGDLS and CDR2 YYNGEE. A note on this clone: Its antigen is unknown.

The receptor was isolated from a human donor with non-small cell lung cancer whose response to radiotherapy plus ipilimumab could not be evaluated. Some clones in this sample may be carry-over from other donors' samples. This chain connects TRBV9 to TRBJ1-4; D perhaps matches TRBD1 (5 bases). The sequencing here drew on peripheral blood, taken from a patient treated with radiotherapy plus ipilimumab. CDR3 region: CASSPRAGGTNEKLFF. The CDR3 region has the DNA TGTGCCAGCAGCCCGAGGGCGGGGGGAACTAATGAAAAACTGTTTTTT.